One sample yielded the 25 T cell receptor beta chains listed below, sequenced in a study of cytomegalovirus exposure and HLA in healthy donors. The primer mix had 60 Vbeta and 13 Jbeta primers. Produced via immunoSEQ multiplex PCR; TCRdb's table is partial and in-frame only. The sample yields some 170,000 clones, around 78% seen once. Material: PBMCs. These receptors were taken from a woman aged 40 to 49 in good health and CMV-seronegative.

This chain connects TRBV11-3 to TRBJ2-7; no reliable D call. V shed 2 bases and J shed 4 bases, with 3 bases lying between them. Germline lookup yields CDR1 SGHNT and CDR2 YENEEA. This CDR3 has 11 amino acids. CDR3 loop: CASSLRYEQYF. The CDR3 bases are TGTGCCAGCAGCTTACGGTACGAGCAGTACTTC.

This clone was seen a few times. V gene TRBV7-3 combines with J gene TRBJ2-7; D ambiguous. Looked up from germline, CDR1 is SGHTA and CDR2 is FQGTGA. V lost 1 base and J 3 bases, leaving 7 bases between the germline ends. The CDR3 is 13 residues long. Written as DNA, the CDR3 is TGTGCCAGCAGCTTAAAGAACAGCTACGAGCAGTACTTC. This sequence encodes CASSLKNSYEQYF.

The chain employs TRBV7-2 and TRBJ1-1, with D possibly being TRBD1 (6 bases). CDR3 length: 17 amino acids. Trimming cost V 2 bases and J 1 base, with 17 bases left between them. CDR1 is SGHTA and CDR2 is FQGNSA in the germline V gene. CDR3 region: CASSLRGGSLGNTEAFF. In DNA form, the CDR3 reads TGTGCCAGCAGCTTAAGGGGGGGGAGTTTAGGGAACACTGAAGCTTTCTTT. The variable domain in full, completed from reference TRBV7-2 and TRBJ1-1, reads GAGVSQSPSNKVTEKGKDVELRCDPISGHTALYWYRQSLGQGLEFLIYFQGNSAPDKSGLPSDRFSAERTGGSVSTLTIQRTQQEDSAVYLCASSLRGGSLGNTEAFFGQGTRLTVV.

CDR3 region: CASSLPRQGGTNEKLFF. The CDR3, as DNA: TGTGCCAGCAGTTTACCTCGACAGGGGGGAACTAATGAAAAACTGTTTTTT. J is TRBJ1-4 and V is TRBV28; the match to TRBD1 covers 9 bases. Trimming at V came to 2 bases and at J to 1 base, leaving 5 bases not matched to a gene. The V gene's germline CDR1 is MDHEN and CDR2 SYDVKM. This CDR3 comprises 17 residues.

The CDR3 coding sequence is TGCGCCAGCAGCCAAGCCCTAAACACCGGGGAGCTGTTTTTT. It encodes CASSQALNTGELFF. The chain combines TRBV4-1 with TRBJ2-2; D gene uncertain. The V gene's germline CDR1 is MGHRA and CDR2 YSYEKL. The V end was cut by 1 base, the J end by 2 bases, with 5 bases between. There are 14 residues in the CDR3.

This chain joins TRBV28 and TRBJ1-4; no clear D. Germline CDR1 MDHEN, CDR2 SYDVKM. Trimming took 6 bases from V and 5 from J, leaving 4 bases between them. This CDR3 spans 11 amino acids. The CDR3: CASRENEKLFF. CDR3 sequence (DNA): TGTGCCAGCAGGGAGAATGAAAAACTGTTTTTT. Looking up the rest from reference TRBV28 and TRBJ1-4 gives the full variable domain: DVKVTQSSRYLVKRTGEKVFLECVQDMDHENMFWYRQDPGLGLRLIYFSYDVKMKEKGDIPEGYSVSREKKERFSLILESASTNQTSMYLCASRENEKLFFGSGTQLSVL.

This chain joins TRBV9 and TRBJ2-7; no clear D. The germline V gene has CDR1 SGDLS and CDR2 YYNGEE. The CDR3 runs 17 residues. V was clipped by 4 bases and J by 2 bases, with 22 bases between them. The CDR3 sequence: CASSLGVETYHTYEQYF. CDR3 nucleotides: TGTGCCAGCAGCCTAGGTGTGGAGACTTACCATACCTACGAGCAGTACTTC.

The chain has TRBV13 and TRBJ2-3; 8 positions match TRBD2. Germline V CDR1 and CDR2: PRHDT, FYEKMQ (reference sequence). This CDR3 has 14 amino acids. J lost 2 bases, V lost 7 bases, and 5 bases had no gene match. The CDR3 spells CASTAGGATDTQYF. The DNA of the CDR3 is TGTGCCAGCACCGCGGGAGGAGCCACAGATACGCAGTATTTT.

The rearrangement uses TRBV5-1 and TRBJ2-7; TRBD2 matches at 8 bases. Trimming removed 0 bases from V and 2 bases from J; junction bases left unmatched: 4. The CDR3 loop spans 15 amino acids. Germline CDR1 SGHRS, CDR2 YFSETQ. The CDR3 is CASSLAPSGPYEQYF. For the CDR3, the DNA is TGCGCCAGCAGCTTGGCACCTAGCGGGCCCTACGAGCAGTACTTC.

The rearrangement uses TRBV30 and TRBJ1-3; 7 bases agree with TRBD1. Losses at the gene ends were 1 base for V and 6 bases for J; bases not matched to a gene: 6. Germline lookup yields CDR1 GTSNPN and CDR2 SVGIG (reference sequence). The CDR3 loop spans 14 amino acids. CDR3 protein: CAWSGGQSTNTIYF. The CDR3 DNA follows: TGTGCCTGGAGTGGGGGACAGAGTACAAACACCATATATTTT.

V is TRBV18 and J is TRBJ2-7, with D unclear. The CDR3 has 12 amino acids. Germline V CDR1 and CDR2: KGHSH, LQKENI. Trimming pared 2 bases from V and 6 bases from J, leaving 8 bases between. The CDR3 spells CASSPRGLEQYF. The CDR3 DNA follows: TGTGCCAGCTCACCAAGAGGTCTCGAGCAGTACTTC.

This clone showed up just once. V is TRBV30 and J is TRBJ2-7; weak D call: TRBD2 (6 bases). The V and J ends lost 0 bases and 3 bases respectively, with 15 bases between them. Germline assignment: CDR1 GTSNPN and CDR2 SVGIG (reference sequence). The CDR3 totals 15 residues. DNA of the CDR3: TGTGCCTGGAGTGTAACACGGACTACCCTCTACGAGCAGTACTTC. Its translation is CAWSVTRTTLYEQYF.

In regard to this clone: This sample includes further DNA sequences coding for the same CDR3. This chain joins TRBV6-1 and TRBJ2-3, with 9 positions matching TRBD1. Germline-derived CDR1 and CDR2 are MNHNS and SASEGT. Trimming at V came to 6 bases and at J to 3 bases, leaving 4 bases not matched to a gene. This CDR3 contains 14 residues. The CDR3 protein is CASSAGQGTDTQYF. The CDR3, as DNA: TGTGCCAGCAGCGCGGGACAGGGAACAGATACGCAGTATTTT.

The rearrangement links TRBV9 to TRBJ2-5; 7 bases are a match to TRBD2. CDR1 is SGDLS and CDR2 is YYNGEE in the germline V gene. CDR3 length: 14 amino acids. Trimming at V came to 4 bases and at J to 2 bases, leaving 5 bases not matched to a gene. In nucleotides, the CDR3 is TGTGCCAGCAGCACTAGCGTGATACAAGAGACCCAGTACTTC. Its protein product is CASSTSVIQETQYF.

CDR3 DNA: TGTGCCAGCAGCGTTCCTAGGGAGTACACAGATACGCAGTATTTT. This sequence encodes CASSVPREYTDTQYF. The chain joins TRBV9 to TRBJ2-3; the D gene is possibly TRBD2 (5 bases). Germline lookup yields CDR1 SGDLS and CDR2 YYNGEE. There are 15 residues in the CDR3. V was clipped by 2 bases and J by 2 bases, with 12 bases between them. Together with reference TRBV9 and TRBJ2-3, the CDR3 gives the full variable domain: DSGVTQTPKHLITATGQRVTLRCSPRSGDLSVYWYQQSLDQGLQFLIQYYNGEERAKGNILERFSAQQFPDLHSELNLSSLELGDSALYFCASSVPREYTDTQYFGPGTRLTVL.

The chain has TRBV18 and TRBJ1-5; D call uncertain. The CDR3 is 13 residues long. Germline CDR1 is KGHSH and CDR2 is LQKENI. The germline V and J ends were trimmed by 3 bases and 3 bases, with 6 bases remaining between them. The chain's CDR3 is CASSPGLNQPQHF. CDR3 coding DNA: TGTGCCAGCTCACCGGGCCTCAATCAGCCCCAGCATTTT.

The gene calls are TRBV5-1 and TRBJ2-7, with TRBD2 matching 12 bases. J was trimmed by 4 bases and V by 1 base; bases with no gene match: 6. Germline-derived CDR1 and CDR2 are SGHRS and YFSETQ. There are 16 residues in the CDR3. In nucleotides, the CDR3 is TGCGCCAGCAGCTTGCTTTCAGGGACTAGCGGGTACGAGCAGTACTTC. It yields the protein CASSLLSGTSGYEQYF.

The chain is built from TRBV2 and TRBJ2-7; 9 bases match TRBD1. Losses at the gene ends were 7 bases for V and 3 bases for J; bases not matched to a gene: 4. CDR1 is SNHLY, CDR2 FYNNEI, per germline. The CDR3 is 13 amino acids. As DNA, the CDR3 is TGTGCCAGCAAGGAGACAGGGGGCTACGAGCAGTACTTC. This sequence encodes CASKETGGYEQYF.

This clone was counted a few times. The rearrangement uses TRBV5-4 and TRBJ2-3, with TRBD2 matching over 11 bases. J lost 5 bases, V lost 1 base, and 9 bases had no gene match. CDR3 length equals 17 residues. CDR1 and CDR2 from the germline V gene are SGHNT and YYREEE (reference sequence). CDR3 DNA sequence: TGTGCCAGCAGCTTGTTAGCGGGAGGGCCGGTCGGAGATACGCAGTATTTT. This sequence encodes CASSLLAGGPVGDTQYF.

This sequence joins TRBV28 and TRBJ2-7, with 7 bases that match TRBD1. V shed 4 bases, J shed 5 bases, and the junction held 8 bases outside the gene matches. The V gene's germline CDR1 is MDHEN and CDR2 SYDVKM. The CDR3 sequence is 14 residues long. CDR3 sequence (DNA): TGTGCCAGCAGTTGGGTTCGACAGGGCCACGAGCAGTACTTC. Its protein product is CASSWVRQGHEQYF.

The chain recombines TRBV5-1 with TRBJ1-1; 9 positions agree with TRBD1. The V and J ends lost 4 bases and 4 bases, in that order; junction bases with no gene match: 5. CDR1 and CDR2 from the germline V gene are SGHRS and YFSETQ. There are 14 residues in the CDR3. The CDR3: CASSKTGGSTEAFF. The CDR3 DNA sequence: TGCGCCAGCAGCAAGACAGGGGGGAGCACTGAAGCTTTCTTT.

V gene TRBV30 combines with J gene TRBJ1-5; D is perhaps TRBD1 (5 bases). From germline, CDR1 is GTSNPN and CDR2 SVGIG (reference sequence). The V gene lost 0 bases and the J gene lost 7 bases, with 13 bases spanning the gap. The CDR3 is 14 amino acids. DNA of the CDR3: TGTGCCTGGAGTGTACAGGCGGGGGGACAGCCCCAGCATTTT. It translates to CAWSVQAGGQPQHF.

The chain uses TRBV7-6 and TRBJ2-7; 9 bases line up with TRBD1. The germline CDR1 and CDR2 sequences are SGHVS and FNYEAQ. CDR3 size: 11 residues. With 4 bases clipped from V and 13 bases from J, the junction kept 5 bases outside the gene matches. The CDR3, as DNA: TGTGCCAGCAGCTCGGGGACAGGGATATACTTC. Translation gives CASSSGTGIYF. Based on the CDR3 plus reference TRBV7-6 and TRBJ2-7, the full variable domain is GAGVSQSPRYKVTKRGQDVALRCDPISGHVSLYWYRQALGQGPEFLTYFNYEAQQDKSGLPNDRFSAERPEGSISTLTIQRTEQRDSAMYRCASSSGTGIYFGPGTRLTVT.

CDR3 nucleotide sequence: TGCAGCGGGGGACTAGCGGGACATTACAATGAGCAGTTCTTC. Translation gives CSGGLAGHYNEQFF. The rearrangement uses TRBV29-1 and TRBJ2-1; 13 bases fit TRBD2. Trimming took 7 bases from V and 4 from J; bases not matched to a gene: 4. The CDR3 spans 14 residues. Germline values: CDR1 SQVTM, CDR2 ANQGSEA.

This chain connects TRBV9 to TRBJ2-7, with 7 bases fitting TRBD2. The V gene's germline CDR1 is SGDLS and CDR2 YYNGEE. Trimming removed 4 bases from V and 3 bases from J; junction bases left unmatched: 7. There are 14 residues in the CDR3. CDR3: CASSLGLADYEQYF. CDR3 bases: TGTGCCAGCAGCCTTGGGCTAGCGGACTACGAGCAGTACTTC.